This is a list of T cell receptor beta chains from one sample in a study of blood T cells in healthy people across ages. MiXCR, applied by TCRdb to the 5' RACE reads, yields one record per CDR3 protein. The table shows about a million distinct CDR3 sequences, with approximately 50% occurring only once. Material for sequencing was blood. Every receptor here comes from a woman aged 55 to 70 in good health. Each CDR3 is given with its conserved first and last residue. A D gene is named only where the DNA matches it firmly. Clone size, where shown, is once, few, many, or a class for clones that have expanded.

J: TRBJ2-7; V: TRBV7-9; size: few; D: -; CDR3: CASSPQDAVGYEQYF; DNA: TGTGCCAGCAGTCCCCAGGATGCGGTCGGCTACGAGCAGTACTTC
J: TRBJ2-3; V: TRBV20-1; size: once; D: -; CDR3: CSLGDTQYF; DNA: TGCAGCCTCGGAGATACGCAGTATTTT
J: TRBJ2-1; V: TRBV3-1; size: few; D: -; CDR3: CASSQDVAEDGEQFF; DNA: TGTGCCAGCAGCCAAGACGTAGCAGAAGATGGAGAGCAGTTCTTC
J: TRBJ2-4; V: TRBV2; size: -; D: TRBD2; CDR3: CASSSTDLAGGGEQYF; DNA: TGTGCCAGCAGCTCTACTGACTTAGCGGGAGGGGGAGAGCAGTACTTC
J: TRBJ2-3; V: TRBV5-1; size: once; D: -; CDR3: CASSWGGGAVSGTQYF; DNA: TGCGCCAGCAGCTGGGGTGGGGGGGCAGTCAGCGGTACGCAGTATTTT
J: TRBJ2-3; V: TRBV3-1; size: -; D: TRBD2; CDR3: CASSQGRIAGPDTQYF; DNA: TGTGCCAGCAGCCAAGGTAGGATAGCGGGACCAGATACGCAGTATTTT
J: TRBJ2-5; V: TRBV29-1; size: -; D: TRBD2; CDR3: CSGVPGTREYF; DNA: TGCAGCGGGGTCCCCGGGACTAGAGAGTACTTC
J: TRBJ2-1; V: TRBV24-1; size: -; D: TRBD2; CDR3: CATSEIAGEGYNEQFF; DNA: TGTGCCACCAGTGAGATAGCGGGAGAGGGGTACAATGAGCAGTTCTTC
J: TRBJ2-3; V: TRBV20-1; size: -; D: TRBD2; CDR3: CSAPRTSGSDTQYF; DNA: TGCAGTGCCCCCCGGACTAGCGGGTCGGATACGCAGTATTTT
J: TRBJ2-7; V: TRBV12-3/TRBV12-4; size: -; D: TRBD1; CDR3: CASSPQWDRHPFPYEQYF; DNA: TGTGCCAGCAGCCCCCAGTGGGACAGGCACCCCTTTCCCTACGAGCAGTACTTC
J: TRBJ2-7; V: TRBV10-3; size: -; D: -; CDR3: CAISVSNYEQYF; DNA: TGTGCCATCAGTGTCTCTAACTACGAGCAGTACTTC
J: TRBJ1-5; V: TRBV28; size: -; D: TRBD1; CDR3: CASTRDRVSNQPQHF; DNA: TGTGCCAGCACCCGGGACAGGGTGAGCAATCAGCCCCAGCATTTT
J: TRBJ2-1; V: TRBV20-1; size: -; D: TRBD2; CDR3: CSATRLAGGSYNEQFF; DNA: TGCAGTGCTACCCGACTAGCGGGTGGCTCCTACAATGAGCAGTTCTTC
J: TRBJ2-4; V: TRBV11-2; size: few; D: -; CDR3: CASSLLEPGNIQYF; DNA: TGTGCCAGCAGCCTACTCGAGCCGGGAAACATTCAGTACTTC
J: TRBJ1-5; V: TRBV9; size: -; D: -; CDR3: CASSMGLGSNQPQHF; DNA: TGTGCCAGCAGCATGGGTCTCGGGAGCAATCAGCCCCAGCATTTT
J: TRBJ2-3; V: TRBV27; size: -; D: -; CDR3: CASSVLMTDTQYF; DNA: TGTGCCAGCAGTGTATTGATGACAGATACGCAGTATTTT
J: TRBJ1-1; V: TRBV5-1; size: -; D: TRBD1; CDR3: CASSLAQGAAFF; DNA: TGCGCCAGCAGCTTGGCACAGGGGGCAGCTTTCTTT
J: TRBJ2-5; V: TRBV5-6; size: once; D: -; CDR3: CASSVKVSKETQYF; DNA: TGTGCCAGCAGCGTTAAGGTCAGCAAAGAGACCCAGTACTTC
J: TRBJ1-2; V: TRBV12-3/TRBV12-4; size: once; D: TRBD1; CDR3: CASTADRVLYGYTF; DNA: TGTGCCAGCACCGCGGACAGGGTGCTCTATGGCTACACCTTC
J: TRBJ2-3; V: TRBV10-2; size: -; D: -; CDR3: CASIPADILTDTQYF; DNA: TGCGCCAGCATCCCCGCGGACATCCTCACAGATACGCAGTATTTT
J: TRBJ2-3; V: TRBV20-1; size: once; D: -; CDR3: CSANRELDTQYF; DNA: TGCAGTGCTAACAGGGAGCTGGATACGCAGTATTTT
J: TRBJ2-5; V: TRBV7-6; size: -; D: -; CDR3: CTSSRDHRETQYF; DNA: TGTACCAGCAGCCGGGACCACCGGGAGACCCAGTACTTC
J: TRBJ2-2; V: TRBV6-2/TRBV6-3; size: -; D: TRBD2; CDR3: CASGLAGSYTGELFF; DNA: TGTGCATCGGGACTAGCGGGATCATACACCGGGGAGCTGTTTTTT
J: TRBJ2-7; V: TRBV14; size: -; D: -; CDR3: CASSQTRLSYEQYF; DNA: TGTGCCAGCAGCCAAACGAGACTATCCTACGAGCAGTACTTC
J: TRBJ1-1; V: TRBV5-1; size: -; D: TRBD1; CDR3: CASSLGVNRGGLNTEAFF; DNA: TGCGCCAGCAGCTTGGGCGTTAACAGGGGCGGCTTGAACACTGAAGCTTTCTTT
J: TRBJ2-5; V: TRBV4-1; size: -; D: TRBD2; CDR3: CASSQNPLRAGVETQYF; DNA: TGCGCCAGCAGCCAGAACCCGTTAAGGGCGGGAGTAGAGACCCAGTACTTC
J: TRBJ1-4; V: TRBV21-1; size: -; D: -; CDR3: CASSDRGGGEKLFF; DNA: TGTGCCAGCAGCGACAGGGGAGGCGGTGAAAAACTGTTTTTT
J: TRBJ2-3; V: TRBV5-6; size: -; D: -; CDR3: CASSLRRGGTQYF; DNA: TGTGCCAGCAGTCTTCGCCGCGGAGGTACGCAGTATTTT
J: TRBJ1-4; V: TRBV7-9; size: -; D: -; CDR3: CAGGGGVNEKLFF; DNA: TGTGCTGGGGGAGGTGGAGTGAATGAAAAACTGTTTTTT
J: TRBJ2-7; V: TRBV11-2; size: -; D: -; CDR3: CASSFVPLIYEQYF; DNA: TGTGCCAGCAGCTTTGTCCCTCTTATTTACGAGCAGTACTTC
J: TRBJ2-3; V: TRBV6-6; size: -; D: -; CDR3: CASLGVSTDTQYF; DNA: TGTGCCAGCTTGGGGGTGAGCACAGATACGCAGTATTTT
J: TRBJ2-7; V: TRBV18; size: -; D: TRBD2; CDR3: CASSPGASGKGYEQYF; DNA: TGTGCCAGCTCACCAGGGGCTAGCGGGAAAGGATACGAGCAGTACTTC
J: TRBJ2-1; V: TRBV9; size: -; D: -; CDR3: CASSGHREDEQFF; DNA: TGTGCCAGCAGCGGGCACAGGGAAGATGAGCAGTTCTTC
J: TRBJ1-6; V: TRBV5-6; size: -; D: TRBD1; CDR3: CASSSTGGGSYNSPLHF; DNA: TGTGCCAGCAGCAGTACAGGGGGAGGCTCCTATAATTCACCCCTCCACTTT
J: TRBJ2-2; V: TRBV29-1; size: -; D: -; CDR3: CSVWLPGGELFF; DNA: TGCAGCGTTTGGCTCCCGGGTGGGGAGCTGTTTTTT
J: TRBJ2-3; V: TRBV29-1; size: -; D: -; CDR3: CSVEEGGEFDTQYF; DNA: TGCAGCGTTGAAGAAGGAGGAGAGTTCGATACGCAGTATTTT
J: TRBJ2-3; V: TRBV15; size: many; D: TRBD2; CDR3: CATSRTSGSLDTQYF; DNA: TGTGCCACCAGCAGGACTAGCGGGAGTTTAGATACGCAGTATTTT
J: TRBJ2-3; V: TRBV7-3; size: few; D: TRBD2; CDR3: CASSRTSGRAADTQYF; DNA: TGTGCCAGCAGCCGTACTAGCGGGAGGGCCGCAGATACGCAGTATTTT
J: TRBJ2-5; V: TRBV5-1; size: once; D: -; CDR3: CASSWLGVGTQYF; DNA: TGCGCCAGCAGCTGGCTAGGGGTCGGGACCCAGTACTTC
J: TRBJ2-7; V: TRBV4-2; size: -; D: TRBD1; CDR3: CASRGATGGSEQYF; DNA: TGTGCCAGCCGAGGGGCCACAGGGGGCAGCGAGCAGTACTTC
J: TRBJ1-1; V: TRBV20-1; size: -; D: -; CDR3: CSAISYTEAFF; DNA: TGCAGTGCTATTAGCTACACTGAAGCTTTCTTT
J: TRBJ2-7; V: TRBV7-2; size: -; D: -; CDR3: CASSLDMGEQYF; DNA: TGTGCCAGCAGCTTAGACATGGGGGAGCAGTACTTC
J: TRBJ2-7; V: TRBV12-3/TRBV12-4; size: few; D: -; CDR3: CASSLVFEQYF; DNA: TGTGCCAGCAGTTTGGTCTTCGAGCAGTACTTC
J: TRBJ2-3; V: TRBV2; size: -; D: -; CDR3: CASSEEDSDREGSDTQYF; DNA: TGTGCCAGCAGTGAAGAGGACTCCGACAGGGAGGGATCAGATACGCAGTATTTT
J: TRBJ2-7; V: TRBV27; size: once; D: -; CDR3: CASGRLAYEQYF; DNA: TGTGCCAGCGGAAGACTAGCCTACGAGCAGTACTTC
J: TRBJ1-5; V: TRBV27; size: -; D: TRBD1; CDR3: CASSPLTGGWQPQHF; DNA: TGTGCCAGCAGCCCGTTAACAGGGGGCTGGCAGCCCCAGCATTTT
J: TRBJ2-7; V: TRBV20-1; size: -; D: -; CDR3: CSATPLHEQYF; DNA: TGCAGTGCCACTCCCTTACACGAGCAGTACTTC
J: TRBJ1-5; V: TRBV29-1; size: few; D: -; CDR3: CSVRADGYNQPQHF; DNA: TGCAGCGTGAGGGCGGACGGGTACAATCAGCCCCAGCATTTT
J: TRBJ1-1; V: TRBV12-3/TRBV12-4; size: -; D: -; CDR3: CASSPLGVGLEAFF; DNA: TGTGCCAGCAGCCCCTTGGGGGTGGGCCTTGAAGCTTTCTTT
J: TRBJ2-7; V: TRBV7-2; size: many; D: -; CDR3: CASSRWELDEQYF; DNA: TGTGCCAGCAGCCGATGGGAGCTTGACGAGCAGTACTTC
J: TRBJ2-3; V: TRBV6-5; size: -; D: TRBD2; CDR3: CASTSGRLTDTQYF; DNA: TGTGCCAGCACAAGCGGGAGGCTCACAGATACGCAGTATTTT
J: TRBJ2-2; V: TRBV12-3/TRBV12-4; size: -; D: TRBD1; CDR3: CASSDRVYGELFF; DNA: TGTGCCAGCAGTGACAGGGTTTACGGGGAGCTGTTTTTT
J: TRBJ2-3; V: TRBV4-3; size: few; D: -; CDR3: CASSQDHDGRRSTDTQYF; DNA: TGCGCCAGCAGCCAAGATCATGACGGGAGACGAAGCACAGATACGCAGTATTTT